A single sample is the source of the 15 T cell receptor beta chains below, sequenced in a study of blood T cell repertoires in COVID-19. Assay used: immunoSEQ multiplex PCR; TCRdb lists only in-frame clones, some missing. The sample yields about 44,000 clones, 70% to 90% seen once. The specimen was peripheral blood. These receptors were obtained from a man in his 70s with active COVID-19.

J is TRBJ2-7 and V is TRBV5-4; D might be TRBD1 (5 bases). Germline V gene lookup returns CDR1 SGHNT and CDR2 YYREEE (reference sequence). Trimming removed 4 bases from V and 1 base from J, with 9 bases in between. The CDR3 is made up of 13 amino acids. The CDR3 reads CASSPDRSYEQYF. The CDR3, as DNA: TGTGCCAGCAGCCCTGACAGATCCTACGAGCAGTACTTC.

This clone came up once. V is TRBV7-3 and J is TRBJ1-2; D is possibly TRBD1 (5 bases). The ends were cut back, 0 bases at V and 3 bases at J, with 5 bases in the middle. Germline assignment: CDR1 SGHTA and CDR2 FQGTGA. The CDR3 contains 13 residues. The CDR3 here is CASSLTGHYGYTF. The CDR3 region has the DNA TGTGCCAGCAGCTTAACGGGGCACTATGGCTACACCTTC.

CDR3 nucleotides: TGCGCCAGCAGCCAAGGGGGTGGAGGGGCCTTACAGCAGTTCTTC. It codes for CASSQGGGGALQQFF. The chain recombines TRBV4-1 with TRBJ2-1; perhaps TRBD2 as D (6 bases). CDR3 size: 15 residues. V lost 1 base and J 11 bases, leaving 18 bases between the germline ends. The germline V gene has CDR1 MGHRA and CDR2 YSYEKL.

The chain links TRBV5-6 to TRBJ2-7; possibly TRBD2 for D (5 bases). The V gene lost 2 bases and the J gene lost 0 bases, with 12 bases spanning the gap. Germline CDR1 is SGHDT and CDR2 is YYEEEE. The CDR3 has 15 amino acids. The CDR3 nucleotides read TGTGCCAGCAGCTTCCGGGAATGGAGCTCCTACGAGCAGTACTTC. This gives the protein CASSFREWSSYEQYF.

Concerning this clone itself: The same CDR3 is also encoded by other DNA sequences in this sample. The genes are TRBV7-9 and TRBJ1-2; TRBD1 matches at 7 bases. The J segment lost 4 bases and the V segment lost 5 bases, leaving 4 bases of the junction unmatched. Germline CDR1 SEHNR, CDR2 FQNEAQ (reference sequence). This CDR3 comprises 13 residues. The CDR3 sequence is CASSLDRAYGYTF. Written as DNA, the CDR3 is TGTGCCAGCAGCCTCGACAGGGCCTATGGCTACACCTTC.

DNA of the CDR3: TGTGCCAGCAGTTACGAAACAAACTCCTACGAGCAGTACTTC. Its translation: CASSYETNSYEQYF. V is TRBV7-9 and J is TRBJ2-7; D unclear. V lost 6 bases and J 0 bases, leaving 12 bases between the germline ends. The CDR3 extends over 14 amino acids. The germline CDR1 and CDR2 sequences are SEHNR and FQNEAQ (reference sequence).

V and J are TRBV7-9 and TRBJ2-7, with a weak D call TRBD2 (5 bases). The CDR3 consists of 14 residues. The V end was cut by 0 bases, the J end by 5 bases, with 11 bases between. Germline V CDR1 and CDR2: SEHNR, FQNEAQ (reference sequence). DNA for the CDR3: TGTGCCAGCAGCTTAGCGGCCACCGGGGACGAGCAGTACTTC. This codes for CASSLAATGDEQYF.

J is TRBJ2-3 and V is TRBV7-8, with D possibly being TRBD2 (7 bases). CDR3 length equals 15 residues. With 5 bases removed from V and 3 bases from J, the gap between germline ends came to 15 bases. CDR1 is SGHVS and CDR2 is FQNEAQ in the germline V gene. CDR3 loop: CASSHPGGGTDTQYF. The CDR3 nucleotides are TGTGCCAGCAGCCACCCGGGGGGCGGAACAGATACGCAGTATTTT.

The chain links TRBV10-3 to TRBJ2-7; D is possibly TRBD2 (6 bases). Germline CDR1 is ENHRY and CDR2 is SYGVKD. V lost 6 bases and J 1 base, leaving 16 bases between the germline ends. This CDR3 comprises 15 residues. In DNA form, the CDR3 reads TGTGCCATCAGCGATCGCGGGGTACGGTCCTACGAGCAGTACTTC. Translating gives CAISDRGVRSYEQYF.

The chain employs TRBV5-5 and TRBJ1-4; D perhaps matches TRBD1 (5 bases). The germline CDR1 and CDR2 sequences are SGHKS and YYEKEE (reference sequence). CDR3 length equals 15 residues. V was shortened by 4 bases and J by 3 bases, with 13 bases between the two germline ends. DNA for the CDR3: TGTGCCAGCAGCCCCCCCAGGGATGCTAATGAAAAACTGTTTTTT. Its translation: CASSPPRDANEKLFF.

V and J are TRBV24-1 and TRBJ2-5; no clear D. Trimming removed 7 bases from V and 2 bases from J, with 10 bases in between. Germline CDR1 reads KGHDR; CDR2 reads SFDVKD. The CDR3 extends over 13 amino acids. CDR3: CATSNPGQETQYF. CDR3 coding DNA: TGTGCCACCAGCAACCCCGGGCAAGAGACCCAGTACTTC.

This chain links TRBV25-1 with TRBJ1-1; D remains ambiguous. This CDR3 is 13 amino acids long. V was trimmed by 0 bases and J by 7 bases, leaving 9 bases between them. Germline CDR1 and CDR2: MGHDK and SYGVNS. For the CDR3, the DNA is TGTGCCAGCAGTGAATATGGCGGATTTGAAGCTTTCTTT. Translating gives CASSEYGGFEAFF.

The rearrangement uses TRBV7-9 and TRBJ1-1, with D possibly TRBD1 on 5 matching bases. The CDR3 extends over 14 amino acids. Germline CDR1 and CDR2: SEHNR and FQNEAQ (reference sequence). Trimming cost V 3 bases and J 1 base, with 9 bases left between them. CDR3 in amino acids: CASSFGGENTEAFF. CDR3 sequence (DNA): TGTGCCAGCAGCTTCGGAGGGGAGAACACTGAAGCTTTCTTT.

The rearrangement joins TRBV19 to TRBJ2-5, with 13 nucleotides matching TRBD2. Trimming at V came to 3 bases and at J to 1 base, leaving 8 bases not matched to a gene. The CDR3 covers 18 residues. Germline CDR1 is LNHDA and CDR2 is SQIVND (reference sequence). CDR3 in DNA: TGTGCCAGTAGTATGAGGACTAGCGGGGGCGCCCTCCAAGAGACCCAGTACTTC. Translating it yields CASSMRTSGGALQETQYF.

The chain joins TRBV4-1 to TRBJ2-1, with TRBD1 matching over 8 bases. Germline-derived CDR1 and CDR2 are MGHRA and YSYEKL. J was trimmed by 6 bases and V by 4 bases; bases with no gene match: 8. The CDR3 runs to 15 residues. The CDR3 is CASSPGQGMGNEQFF. CDR3 nucleotides: TGCGCCAGCAGCCCCGGACAGGGAATGGGCAATGAGCAGTTCTTC.